The sample holds many counts of the clone carrying this T cell receptor (beta chain). Its target is unknown. This entry belongs to a study of regulatory T cells in long-lasting Graves disease. The study, taken as a whole, reports: When disease was persistent, TRBV28, TRBJ1-2 and TRBJ2-5 were the favored segments.

Described time point: newly diagnosed GD, antithyroid drugs for less than 3 months. Following extraction of RNA from PBMCs, that RNA was used to make the TCR library. A volume of approximately 8.4 milliliters of peripheral blood was collected in EDTA tubes. Libraries of TCR beta came from iRepertoire HTBI primers plus Arm-PCR of CDR3 regions. TCRdb re-called the multiplex PCR reads with MiXCR, one entry per CDR3 protein. The sample shows 450,000 to 600,000 distinct CDR3 sequences, around 15% of them seen only once. Trimming took off 0 bases at V and 6 bases at J, with 12 bases between the two ends. Germline CDR1 SGHAT, CDR2 FQNNGV. The CDR3 runs 15 residues. The data were also submitted as part of a second study, on T cells in Graves' hyperthyroidism and ophthalmopathy. From that report: The authors deemed Graves' hyperthyroidism stable absent ophthalmopathy progression within 18 months. Ophthalmopathy stood apart from stable hyperthyroidism in a 13 V-J model.

This chain joins TRBV11-2 and TRBJ2-4; tentatively, D is TRBD1 (6 bases). The receptor was isolated from a man aged 40-55 years with Graves disease. Sequencing used peripheral blood mononuclear cells (PBMCs), obtained at new diagnosis, from a patient treated with antithyroid drugs. In DNA form, the CDR3 reads TGTGCCAGCAGCTTAGATTGGACAGTGACAAACATTCAGTACTTC. This gives the protein CASSLDWTVTNIQYF.